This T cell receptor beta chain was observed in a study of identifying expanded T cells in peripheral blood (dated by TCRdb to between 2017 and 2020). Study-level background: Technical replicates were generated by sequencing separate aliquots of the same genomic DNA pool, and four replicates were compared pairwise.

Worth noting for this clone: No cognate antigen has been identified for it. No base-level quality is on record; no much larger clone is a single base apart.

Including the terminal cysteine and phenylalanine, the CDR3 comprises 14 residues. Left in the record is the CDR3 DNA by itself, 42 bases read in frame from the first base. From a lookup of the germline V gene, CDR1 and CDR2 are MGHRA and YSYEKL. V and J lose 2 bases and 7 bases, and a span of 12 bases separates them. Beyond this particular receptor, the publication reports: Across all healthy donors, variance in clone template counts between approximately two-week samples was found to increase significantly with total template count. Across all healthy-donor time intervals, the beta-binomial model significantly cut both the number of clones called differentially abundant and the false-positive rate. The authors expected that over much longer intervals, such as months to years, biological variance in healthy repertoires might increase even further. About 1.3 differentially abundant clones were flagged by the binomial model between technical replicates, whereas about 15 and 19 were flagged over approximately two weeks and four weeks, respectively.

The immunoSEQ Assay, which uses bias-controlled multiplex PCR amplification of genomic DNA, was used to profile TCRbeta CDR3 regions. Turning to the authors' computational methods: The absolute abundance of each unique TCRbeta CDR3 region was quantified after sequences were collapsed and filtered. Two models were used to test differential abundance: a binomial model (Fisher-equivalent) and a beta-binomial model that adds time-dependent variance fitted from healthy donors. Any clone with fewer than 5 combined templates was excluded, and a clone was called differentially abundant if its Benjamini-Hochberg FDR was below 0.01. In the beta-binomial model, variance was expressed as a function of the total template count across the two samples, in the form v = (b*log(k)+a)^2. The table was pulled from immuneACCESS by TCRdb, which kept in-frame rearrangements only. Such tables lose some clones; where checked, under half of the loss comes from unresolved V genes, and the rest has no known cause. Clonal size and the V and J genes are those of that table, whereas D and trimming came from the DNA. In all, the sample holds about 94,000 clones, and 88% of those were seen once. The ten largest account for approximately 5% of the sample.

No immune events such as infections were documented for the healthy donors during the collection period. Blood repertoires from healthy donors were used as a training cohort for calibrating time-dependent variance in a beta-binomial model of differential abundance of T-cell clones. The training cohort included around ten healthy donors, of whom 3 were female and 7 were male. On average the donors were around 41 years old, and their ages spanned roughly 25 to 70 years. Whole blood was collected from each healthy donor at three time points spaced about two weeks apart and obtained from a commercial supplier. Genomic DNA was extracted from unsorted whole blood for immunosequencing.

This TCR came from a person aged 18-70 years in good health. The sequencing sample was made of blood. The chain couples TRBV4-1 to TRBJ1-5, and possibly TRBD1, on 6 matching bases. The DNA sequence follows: TGCGCCAGCAGCCAACCGGGACACCAACAGCCCCAGCATTTT. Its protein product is CASSQPGHQQPQHF.